This T cell receptor beta chain is from a study of tumor-infiltrating lymphocytes in primary liver carcinoma. General study points: Among top clones, only about 8-25% appeared in all five tumor regions. The top-250-clone fraction was significantly higher in tumors than in blood (p = 0.039).

Per the germline V gene, CDR1 is WSHSY and CDR2 is SAAADI. CDR3 length equals 14 residues. V dropped 1 base and J dropped 3 bases, with 10 bases sitting between them. A primer matching the constant region was used to make TCR beta cDNA from around 460 ng of total RNA. Slightly modified ARM-PCR with three nested multiplex PCR rounds yielded TCR beta libraries. It was with TRBV1-TRBV30 forward primers and a C-beta reverse primer that the first two PCR rounds were run, at approximately 10 cycles each. MiXCR was run by TCRdb on the multiplex PCR reads, yielding one entry per CDR3 protein. The table shows some 94,000 distinct CDR3 sequences, with roughly 69% occurring only once. The tissue used was unsorted bulk material of about 19-33 mg. RNA and DNA were co-extracted from it with the AllPrep DNA/RNA mini kit. The cohort consisted of patients whose primary liver carcinoma was surgically resected. Every tumor sample had over 80% viable tumor cells.

This clonotype occurred many times. Its antigen is unidentified. This TCR derives from a woman aged 55-69 years with primary liver carcinoma and hepatitis B virus infection. The V call is TRBV10-2, the J call TRBJ2-7; D is uncertain. Sequenced material: liver tumor tissue from sampling region 5. Subset: tumor region T5, tumor centre. The CDR3 DNA reads as TGCGCCAGCAGTGAGTTTAACTACGTCTACGAGCAGTACTTC. As protein: CASSEFNYVYEQYF.